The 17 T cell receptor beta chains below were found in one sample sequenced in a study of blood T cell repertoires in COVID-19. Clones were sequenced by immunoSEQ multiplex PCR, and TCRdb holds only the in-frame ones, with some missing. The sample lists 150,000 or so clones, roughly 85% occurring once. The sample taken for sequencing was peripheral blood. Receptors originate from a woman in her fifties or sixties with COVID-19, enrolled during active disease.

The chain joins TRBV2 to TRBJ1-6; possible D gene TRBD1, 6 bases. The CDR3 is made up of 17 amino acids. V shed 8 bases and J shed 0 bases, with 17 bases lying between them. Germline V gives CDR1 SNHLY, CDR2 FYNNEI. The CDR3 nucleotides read TGTGCCAGCCTACGGCCAACAGGGACCTCCTATAATTCACCCCTCCACTTT. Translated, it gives CASLRPTGTSYNSPLHF.

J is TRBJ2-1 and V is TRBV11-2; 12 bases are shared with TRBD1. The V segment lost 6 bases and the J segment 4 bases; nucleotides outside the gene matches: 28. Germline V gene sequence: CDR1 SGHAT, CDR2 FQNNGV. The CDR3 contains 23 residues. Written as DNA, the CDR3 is TGTGCCAGCAGTCACATTTCCGCATCAAAAGTCCCGGGACAGGGGGCGGAATACAATGAGCAGTTCTTC. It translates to CASSHISASKVPGQGAEYNEQFF.

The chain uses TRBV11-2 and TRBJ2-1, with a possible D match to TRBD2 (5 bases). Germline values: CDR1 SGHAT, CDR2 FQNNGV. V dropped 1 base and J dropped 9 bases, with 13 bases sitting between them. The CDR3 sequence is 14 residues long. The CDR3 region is CASSLGGSEGEQFF. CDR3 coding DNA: TGTGCCAGCAGCTTAGGGGGTAGCGAAGGTGAGCAGTTCTTC.

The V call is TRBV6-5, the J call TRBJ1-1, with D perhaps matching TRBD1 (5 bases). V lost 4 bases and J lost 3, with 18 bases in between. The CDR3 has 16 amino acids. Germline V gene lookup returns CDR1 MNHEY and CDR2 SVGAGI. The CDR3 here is CASSSDPGGEHTEAFF. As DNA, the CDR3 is TGTGCCAGCAGTTCCGACCCCGGGGGGGAACACACTGAAGCTTTCTTT.

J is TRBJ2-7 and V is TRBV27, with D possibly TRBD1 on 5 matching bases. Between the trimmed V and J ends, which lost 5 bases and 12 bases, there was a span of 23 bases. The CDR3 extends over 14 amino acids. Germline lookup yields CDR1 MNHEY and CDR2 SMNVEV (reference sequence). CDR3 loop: CASSVGGAGRSWYF. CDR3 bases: TGTGCCAGCAGTGTTGGTGGGGCAGGCCGTTCGTGGTACTTC.

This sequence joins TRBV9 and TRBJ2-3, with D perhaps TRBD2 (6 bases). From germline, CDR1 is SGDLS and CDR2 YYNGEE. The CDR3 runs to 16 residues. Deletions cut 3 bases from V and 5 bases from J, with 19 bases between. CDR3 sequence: CASSAHPGVGGDTQYF. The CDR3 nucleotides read TGTGCCAGCAGCGCCCACCCGGGGGTCGGAGGAGATACGCAGTATTTT.

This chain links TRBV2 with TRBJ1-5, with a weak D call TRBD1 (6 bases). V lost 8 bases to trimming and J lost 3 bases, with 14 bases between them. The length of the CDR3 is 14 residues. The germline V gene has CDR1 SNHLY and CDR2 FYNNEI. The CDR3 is CASGQNNDNQPQHF. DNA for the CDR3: TGTGCCAGCGGACAGAATAACGACAATCAGCCCCAGCATTTT.

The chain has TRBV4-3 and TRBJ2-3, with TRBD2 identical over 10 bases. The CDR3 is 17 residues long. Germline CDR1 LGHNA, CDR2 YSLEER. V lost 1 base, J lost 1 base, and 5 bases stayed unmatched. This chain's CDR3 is CASSQGGTSERTDTQYF. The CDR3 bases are TGCGCCAGCAGCCAAGGCGGGACTAGCGAACGCACAGATACGCAGTATTTT.

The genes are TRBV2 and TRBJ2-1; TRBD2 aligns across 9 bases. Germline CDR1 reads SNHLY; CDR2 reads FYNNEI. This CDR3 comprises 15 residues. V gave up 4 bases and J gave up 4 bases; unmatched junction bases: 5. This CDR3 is CASSGAGGPYNEQFF. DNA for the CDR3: TGTGCCAGCAGTGGTGCGGGGGGGCCTTACAATGAGCAGTTCTTC.

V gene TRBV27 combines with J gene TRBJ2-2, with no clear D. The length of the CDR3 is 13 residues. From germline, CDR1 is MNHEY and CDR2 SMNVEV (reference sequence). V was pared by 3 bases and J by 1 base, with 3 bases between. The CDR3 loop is CASSFLNTGELFF. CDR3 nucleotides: TGTGCCAGCAGTTTTCTGAACACCGGGGAGCTGTTTTTT.

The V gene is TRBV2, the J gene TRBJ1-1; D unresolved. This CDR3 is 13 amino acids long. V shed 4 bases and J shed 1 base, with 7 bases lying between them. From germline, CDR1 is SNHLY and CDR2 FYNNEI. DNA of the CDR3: TGTGCCAGCAGTGCCACTCGGAACACTGAAGCTTTCTTT. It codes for CASSATRNTEAFF.

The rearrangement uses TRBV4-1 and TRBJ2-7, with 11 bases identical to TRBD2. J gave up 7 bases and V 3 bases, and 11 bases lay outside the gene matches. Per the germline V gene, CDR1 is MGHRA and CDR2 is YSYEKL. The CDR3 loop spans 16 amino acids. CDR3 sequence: CASSHVSTSGEREQYF. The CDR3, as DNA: TGCGCCAGCAGCCACGTCTCGACTAGCGGGGAGAGAGAGCAGTACTTC.

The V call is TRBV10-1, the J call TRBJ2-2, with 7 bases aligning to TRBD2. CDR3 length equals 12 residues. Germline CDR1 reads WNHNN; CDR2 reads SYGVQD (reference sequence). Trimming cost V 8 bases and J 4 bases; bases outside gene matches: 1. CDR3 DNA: TGCGCCAGCTGGGGGGGCACCGGGGAGCTGTTTTTT. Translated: CASWGGTGELFF.

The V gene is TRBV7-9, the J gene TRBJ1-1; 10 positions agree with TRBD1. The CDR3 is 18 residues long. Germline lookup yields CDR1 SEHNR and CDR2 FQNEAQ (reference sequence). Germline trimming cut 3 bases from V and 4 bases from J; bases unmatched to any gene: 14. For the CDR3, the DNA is TGTGCCAGCAGCTTCCCGTCCGACAGGGGGCTTTTGGGCACTGAAGCTTTCTTT. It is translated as CASSFPSDRGLLGTEAFF.

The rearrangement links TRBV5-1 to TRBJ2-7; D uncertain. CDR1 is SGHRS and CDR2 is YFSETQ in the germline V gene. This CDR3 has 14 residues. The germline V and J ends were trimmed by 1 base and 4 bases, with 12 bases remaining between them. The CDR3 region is CASSLTLGGYEQYF. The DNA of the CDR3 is TGCGCCAGCAGCTTGACGCTAGGTGGGTACGAGCAGTACTTC.

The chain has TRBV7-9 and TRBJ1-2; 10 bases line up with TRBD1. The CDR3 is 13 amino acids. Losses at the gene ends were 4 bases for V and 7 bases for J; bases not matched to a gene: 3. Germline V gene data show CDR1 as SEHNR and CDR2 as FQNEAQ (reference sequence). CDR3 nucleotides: TGTGCCAGCAGCTCGACAGGGGGCTCTGGCTACACCTTC. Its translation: CASSSTGGSGYTF.

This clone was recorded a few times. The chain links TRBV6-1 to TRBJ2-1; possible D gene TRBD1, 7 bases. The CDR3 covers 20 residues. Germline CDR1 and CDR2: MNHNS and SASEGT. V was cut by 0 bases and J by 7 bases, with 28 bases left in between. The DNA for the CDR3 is TGTGCCAGCAGTGAAGCGGGGGGACGGACGGGACAGCGTACAGAGAATGAGCAGTTCTTC. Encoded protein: CASSEAGGRTGQRTENEQFF.